This T cell receptor (beta chain) stems from a study of T cell repertoires in cytomegalovirus infection. The CDR3 consists of 15 residues. The V gene end was trimmed by 2 bases and the J gene end by 4 bases; junction bases not matched to a gene: 4. Per the germline V gene, CDR1 is SNHLY and CDR2 is FYNNEI. MiXCR, applied by TCRdb to the reads, yields one record per CDR3 protein. The table lists about 920,000 distinct CDR3 sequences, around 30% of them singletons. Notes on this clonotype: What it binds is unknown.

The chain has TRBV2 and TRBJ2-2, with 7 bases matching TRBD1. This specimen consisted of cultured CD8+ T cells from PBMCs, obtained from culture after CMV antigen stimulation. The source of this sequence is a human donor in good health (CMV status not recorded). Some clones in this sample may be carry-over from other donors' samples. This CDR3 reads CASSERGRRTGELFF. The DNA for the CDR3 is TGTGCCAGCAGTGAAAGGGGGCGACGCACCGGGGAGCTGTTTTTT.